A single sample gave rise to the 14 T cell receptor beta chains below, sequenced in a study of blood T cell repertoires in COVID-19. Assay: immunoSEQ multiplex PCR; the TCRdb copy retains only in-frame clones and omits some. The profile shows 200,000 to 250,000 clones, more than 80% of them singletons. Source material: peripheral blood. Every receptor here comes from an elderly woman with COVID-19, enrolled during active disease.

A remark on this clone: The same CDR3 also results from other DNA sequences found in this sample. This chain uses TRBV5-1 with TRBJ2-1, with TRBD2 identical over 9 bases. CDR3 length equals 13 residues. V trimming: 5 bases; J trimming: 5 bases; junction bases outside the gene matches: 2. The germline gives CDR1 SGHRS, CDR2 YFSETQ. The CDR3 is CASSLAGNNEQFF. The DNA for the CDR3 is TGCGCCAGCAGTCTAGCGGGGAACAATGAGCAGTTCTTC.

V usage is TRBV12-5 and J usage is TRBJ2-5, with TRBD2 matching 8 bases. Germline V gives CDR1 LGHNT, CDR2 FRNRAP. There are 19 residues in the CDR3. The V gene end was trimmed by 0 bases and the J gene end by 5 bases; junction bases not matched to a gene: 17. The DNA for the CDR3 is TGTGCTAGTGGTTTGGTACGTCTCGGACTAGCAGCCTCACGGGAGACCCAGTACTTC. Protein: CASGLVRLGLAASRETQYF.

The chain joins TRBV5-1 to TRBJ1-6; possible D gene TRBD1, 6 bases. The CDR3 extends over 15 amino acids. V was trimmed by 3 bases and J by 4 bases, leaving 11 bases between them. Germline V gene data show CDR1 as SGHRS and CDR2 as YFSETQ. CDR3 nucleotides: TGCGCCAGCAGCTCGGACAGCGCATATAATTCACCCCTCCACTTT. Translated: CASSSDSAYNSPLHF.

This chain connects TRBV29-1 to TRBJ1-1, with D maybe TRBD1 (6 bases). This CDR3 comprises 14 residues. The germline V gene encodes CDR1 SQVTM and CDR2 ANQGSEA. The ends were cut back, 3 bases at V and 4 bases at J, with 15 bases in the middle. The CDR3 loop is CSVDFGGRRTEAFF. The DNA for the CDR3 is TGCAGCGTTGACTTCGGGGGGCGGCGCACTGAAGCTTTCTTT.

V usage is TRBV7-5 and J usage is TRBJ1-2; TRBD1 was called by the table and not checked on the DNA. TRBV7-5 is a pseudogene. The CDR3 is 14 amino acids. CDR3 sequence (DNA): TGTGTCAGAAGCTTAATAGGGGGCCTCTATGGCTACACCTTC. Translation: CVRSLIGGLYGYTF.

The rearrangement uses TRBV28 and TRBJ2-1; 8 nucleotides align to TRBD2. The CDR3 spans 12 residues. V was pared by 10 bases and J by 4 bases, with 3 bases of the junction left unmatched. The V gene's germline CDR1 is MDHEN and CDR2 SYDVKM. The CDR3 DNA follows: TGTGCCATACTAGCGGCTTACAATGAGCAGTTCTTC. It encodes CAILAAYNEQFF.

V gene TRBV12-5 combines with J gene TRBJ2-3, with D hard to call. Germline CDR1 LGHNT, CDR2 FRNRAP. Trimming took off 6 bases at V and 5 bases at J, with 6 bases between the two ends. The CDR3 sequence is 11 residues long. CDR3 protein: CASGTGDTQYF. CDR3 sequence (DNA): TGTGCTAGTGGAACGGGAGATACGCAGTATTTT. The variable domain in full, with the rest retrieved from reference TRBV12-5 and TRBJ2-3, is DARVTQTPRHKVTEMGQEVTMRCQPILGHNTVFWYRQTMMQGLELLAYFRNRAPLDDSGMPKDRFSAEMPDATLATLKIQPSEPRDSAVYFCASGTGDTQYFGPGTRLTVL.

The chain joins TRBV9 to TRBJ2-1; 7 bases match TRBD2. The CDR3 consists of 15 residues. Trimming removed 1 base from V and 5 bases from J; junction bases left unmatched: 6. Germline CDR1 and CDR2: SGDLS and YYNGEE. The CDR3, as DNA: TGTGCCAGCAGCGTACACTCGGGAGGAAACAATGAGCAGTTCTTC. Translated, it gives CASSVHSGGNNEQFF.

The rearrangement links TRBV3-1 (or the pseudogene TRBV3-2) to TRBJ1-2, with D tentatively TRBD1 (6 bases). This CDR3 comprises 12 residues. Trimming cost V 2 bases and J 13 bases, with 14 bases left between them. CDR1 LGHDT and CDR2 YNNKEL come from the germline V gene (reference sequence). This chain's CDR3 is CASSQRTERVTF. CDR3 in DNA: TGTGCCAGCAGCCAAAGGACAGAACGGGTCACCTTC.

The V call is TRBV4-1, the J call TRBJ2-4; 8 positions match TRBD2. The CDR3 contains 17 residues. The V gene end was trimmed by 0 bases and the J gene end by 3 bases; junction bases not matched to a gene: 7. The germline V gene encodes CDR1 MGHRA and CDR2 YSYEKL. CDR3 amino acids: CASSQDGTGGGKNIQYF. The CDR3 DNA reads TGCGCCAGCAGCCAAGATGGGACGGGAGGGGGCAAAAACATTCAGTACTTC.

The CDR3 coding sequence is TGTGCCAGCAGCGAGGGACAGGGGTTTGATACGCAGTATTTT. Translating gives CASSEGQGFDTQYF. The V call is TRBV9, the J call TRBJ2-3; TRBD1 matches at 10 bases. The germline V gene has CDR1 SGDLS and CDR2 YYNGEE. The CDR3 extends over 14 amino acids. V shed 3 bases, J shed 6 bases, and the junction held 4 bases outside the gene matches.

This rearrangement joins TRBV2 to TRBJ1-2; TRBD1 might be the D (5 bases). CDR1 and CDR2 from the germline V gene are SNHLY and FYNNEI. This CDR3 contains 13 residues. The V gene lost 5 bases and the J gene lost 2 bases, with 9 bases spanning the gap. The CDR3 is CASSPGLNYGYTF. For the CDR3, the DNA is TGTGCCAGCAGTCCGGGACTGAACTATGGCTACACCTTC.

This clone showed up just once. The chain has TRBV11-2 and TRBJ2-7, with D tentatively TRBD2 (6 bases). The length of the CDR3 is 15 residues. Trimming took 4 bases from V and 0 from J, leaving 13 bases between them. Germline loops: CDR1 SGHAT, CDR2 FQNNGV. The chain's CDR3 is CASSSGTRSSYEQYF. The CDR3 nucleotides are TGTGCCAGCAGCTCTGGGACTCGGAGCTCCTACGAGCAGTACTTC.

This chain connects TRBV12-3 or TRBV12-4 to TRBJ2-1; 10 nucleotides match TRBD2. The CDR3 totals 13 residues. V was clipped by 2 bases and J by 12 bases; unmatched bases: 4. The CDR3 nucleotides are TGTGCCAGCAGTTTAAGCGGGGGGGCCGGGCAGTTCTTC. Amino acid sequence: CASSLSGGAGQFF.